This T cell receptor beta chain was found in a study of blood T cell repertoires in COVID-19. The repertoire was sequenced with immunoSEQ multiplex PCR; TCRdb's copy has only in-frame clones and lacks some. The data contain around 170,000 clones, about nine tenths of them singletons. The CDR3 runs 14 residues. From germline, CDR1 is SGHTA and CDR2 FQGNSA. Trimming pared 5 bases from V and 9 bases from J, leaving 17 bases between. The gene calls are TRBV7-2 and TRBJ1-5; D remains unclear. Sample: PBMCs or T cells enriched from blood (not recorded which). The clonotype originates from a young woman who had recovered from COVID-19. The CDR3, as DNA: TGTGCCAGCAGCCTCTCTGGAGGGTATCGGCCCCAGCATTTT. Residues: CASSLSGGYRPQHF. Supplemented by reference TRBV7-2 and TRBJ1-5, the full variable domain reads GAGVSQSPSNKVTEKGKDVELRCDPISGHTALYWYRQSLGQGLEFLIYFQGNSAPDKSGLPSDRFSAERTGGSVSTLTIQRTQQEDSAVYLCASSLSGGYRPQHFGDGTRLSIL.